This TCR beta chain was documented in a study of HIV-infected patients and healthy controls. No cell fractionation was done, so the repertoire covers all unsorted peripheral blood T cells. cDNA was made from 500 ng RNA using alpha and beta constant primers. Each of the alpha and beta chains got its own library through chain-specific third strand synthesis with indices. TCRdb reprocessed the 5' RACE reads with MiXCR, giving one entry per CDR3 protein. This table holds under 20,000 distinct CDR3 sequences, around 7.7% found once. This clonotype is classed as medium-sized. Its antigen is undetermined. Study-level points and caveats: HIV+ repertoires were severely depleted of MAIT alpha-chain CDR3s, unlike healthy controls. Eight alpha and eight beta V genes differed significantly in mean usage between HIV-infected patients and controls.

This receptor was obtained from an adult in good health. Sequencing was carried out using blood.

The chain's CDR3 is CASSEGLADTDTQYF. The CDR3, as DNA: TGTGCCAGCAGTGAAGGACTAGCGGACACAGATACGCAGTATTTT. This chain uses TRBV6-4 with TRBJ2-3, with TRBD2 matching 10 bases. Trimming cost V 3 bases and J 2 bases; bases outside gene matches: 2. There are 15 residues in the CDR3. The germline gives CDR1 MRHNA, CDR2 SNTAGT.